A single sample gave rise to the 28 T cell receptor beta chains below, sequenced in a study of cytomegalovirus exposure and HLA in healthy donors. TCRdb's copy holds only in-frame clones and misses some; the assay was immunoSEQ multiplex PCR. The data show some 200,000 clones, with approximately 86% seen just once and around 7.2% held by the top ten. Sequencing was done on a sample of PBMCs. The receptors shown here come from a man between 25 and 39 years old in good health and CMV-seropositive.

CDR3 DNA sequence: TGCGCCAGCAGCCAAGGGTCAGGCAGCTACAATGAGCAGTTCTTC. Protein: CASSQGSGSYNEQFF. The chain employs TRBV4-3 and TRBJ2-1, with unresolved D. The CDR3 is 15 residues long. V lost 1 base to trimming and J lost 3 bases, with 10 bases between them. From germline, CDR1 is LGHNA and CDR2 YSLEER.

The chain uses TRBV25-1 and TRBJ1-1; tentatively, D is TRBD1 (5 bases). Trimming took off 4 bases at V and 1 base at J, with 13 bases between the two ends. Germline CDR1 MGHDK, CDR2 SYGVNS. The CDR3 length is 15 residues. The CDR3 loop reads CASSVLRGWNTEAFF. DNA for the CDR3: TGTGCCAGCAGTGTCCTTCGGGGGTGGAACACTGAAGCTTTCTTT.

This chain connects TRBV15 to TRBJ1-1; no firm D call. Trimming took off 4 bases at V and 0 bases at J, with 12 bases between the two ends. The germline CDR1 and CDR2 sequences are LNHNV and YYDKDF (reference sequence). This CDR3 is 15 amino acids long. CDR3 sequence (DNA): TGTGCCACCAGCAACCCGGGGTTTATGAACACTGAAGCTTTCTTT. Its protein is CATSNPGFMNTEAFF.

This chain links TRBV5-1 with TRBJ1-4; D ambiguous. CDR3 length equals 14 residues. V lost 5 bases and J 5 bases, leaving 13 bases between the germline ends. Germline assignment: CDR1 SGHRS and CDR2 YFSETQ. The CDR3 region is CASRGGGNNEKLFF. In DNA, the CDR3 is TGCGCCAGCAGGGGCGGAGGGAACAATGAAAAACTGTTTTTT. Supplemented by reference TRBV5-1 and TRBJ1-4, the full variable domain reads KAGVTQTPRYLIKTRGQQVTLSCSPISGHRSVSWYQQTPGQGLQFLFEYFSETQRNKGNFPGRFSGRQFSNSRSEMNVSTLELGDSALYLCASRGGGNNEKLFFGSGTQLSVL.

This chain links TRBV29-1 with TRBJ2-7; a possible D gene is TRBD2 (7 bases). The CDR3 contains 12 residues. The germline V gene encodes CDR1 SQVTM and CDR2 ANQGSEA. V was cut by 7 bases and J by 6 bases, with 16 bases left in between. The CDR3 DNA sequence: TGCAGCGCCGACGGGGGGCTCGGCGAGCAGTACTTC. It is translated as CSADGGLGEQYF.

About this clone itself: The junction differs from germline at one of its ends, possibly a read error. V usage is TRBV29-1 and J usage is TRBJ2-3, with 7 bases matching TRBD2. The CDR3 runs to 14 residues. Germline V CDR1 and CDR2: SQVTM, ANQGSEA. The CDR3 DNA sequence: TGCAGCGTTGAGTTGTGGGAGGGCACCGATACGCAGTATTTT. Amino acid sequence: CSVELWEGTDTQYF.

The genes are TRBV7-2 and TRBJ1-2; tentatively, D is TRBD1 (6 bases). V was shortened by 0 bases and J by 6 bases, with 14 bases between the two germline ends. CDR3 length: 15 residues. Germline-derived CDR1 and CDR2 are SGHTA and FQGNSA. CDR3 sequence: CASSLAPQGKDGYTF. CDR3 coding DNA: TGTGCCAGCAGCTTAGCCCCACAGGGAAAGGATGGCTACACCTTC.

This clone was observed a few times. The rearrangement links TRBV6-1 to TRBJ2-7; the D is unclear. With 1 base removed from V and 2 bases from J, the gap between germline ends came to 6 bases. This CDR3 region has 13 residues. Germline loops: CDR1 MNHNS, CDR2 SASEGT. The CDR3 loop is CASSEGVAYEQYF. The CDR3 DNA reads TGTGCCAGCAGTGAAGGGGTAGCCTACGAGCAGTACTTC.

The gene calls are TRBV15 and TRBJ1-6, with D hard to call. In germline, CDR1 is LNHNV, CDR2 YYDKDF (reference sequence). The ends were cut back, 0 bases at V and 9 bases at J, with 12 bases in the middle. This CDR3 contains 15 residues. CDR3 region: CATSREGVSGSPLHF. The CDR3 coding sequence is TGTGCCACCAGCAGAGAAGGAGTCAGTGGTTCACCCCTCCACTTT.

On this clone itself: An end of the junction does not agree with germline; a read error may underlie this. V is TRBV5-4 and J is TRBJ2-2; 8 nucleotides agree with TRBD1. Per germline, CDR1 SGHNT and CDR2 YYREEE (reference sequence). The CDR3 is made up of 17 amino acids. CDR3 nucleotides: TGTGCCAGCGGCTTGGCCTTGGACAGGGTTCGGACCGGGGAGCTGTTTTTT. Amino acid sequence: CASGLALDRVRTGELFF.

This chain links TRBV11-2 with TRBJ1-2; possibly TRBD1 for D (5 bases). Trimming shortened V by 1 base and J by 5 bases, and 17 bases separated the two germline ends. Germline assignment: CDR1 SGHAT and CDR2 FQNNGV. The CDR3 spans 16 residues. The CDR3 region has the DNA TGTGCCAGCAGCTTAGCCCCGGGACGTACGGGTTATGGCTACACCTTC. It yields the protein CASSLAPGRTGYGYTF. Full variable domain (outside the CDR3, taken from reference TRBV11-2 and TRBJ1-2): EAGVAQSPRYKIIEKRQSVAFWCNPISGHATLYWYQQILGQGPKLLIQFQNNGVVDDSQLPKDRFSAERLKGVDSTLKIQPAKLEDSAVYLCASSLAPGRTGYGYTFGSGTRLTVV.

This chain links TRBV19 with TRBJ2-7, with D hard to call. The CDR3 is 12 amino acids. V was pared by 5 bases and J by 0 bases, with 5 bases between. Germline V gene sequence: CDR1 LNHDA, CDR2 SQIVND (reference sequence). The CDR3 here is CASSDSSYEQYF. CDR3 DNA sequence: TGTGCCAGTAGTGACTCCTCCTACGAGCAGTACTTC.

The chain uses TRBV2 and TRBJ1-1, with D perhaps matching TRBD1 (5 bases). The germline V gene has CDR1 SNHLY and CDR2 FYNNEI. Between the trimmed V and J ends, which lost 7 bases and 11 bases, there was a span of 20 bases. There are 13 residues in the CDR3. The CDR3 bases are TGTGCCAGCACAGCGGGGGGGAGTAGGGTGGCTTTCTTT. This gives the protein CASTAGGSRVAFF. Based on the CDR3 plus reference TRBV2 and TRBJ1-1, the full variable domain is EPEVTQTPSHQVTQMGQEVILRCVPISNHLYFYWYRQILGQKVEFLVSFYNNEISEKSEIFDDQFSVERPDGSNFTLKIRSTKLEDSAMYFCASTAGGSRVAFFGQGTRLTVV.

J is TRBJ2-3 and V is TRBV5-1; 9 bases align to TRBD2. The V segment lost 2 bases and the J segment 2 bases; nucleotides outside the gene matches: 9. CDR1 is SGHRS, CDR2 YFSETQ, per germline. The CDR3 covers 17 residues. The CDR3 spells CASSFVPLAGATDTQYF. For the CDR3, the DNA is TGCGCCAGCAGCTTTGTGCCCTTAGCGGGAGCCACAGATACGCAGTATTTT.

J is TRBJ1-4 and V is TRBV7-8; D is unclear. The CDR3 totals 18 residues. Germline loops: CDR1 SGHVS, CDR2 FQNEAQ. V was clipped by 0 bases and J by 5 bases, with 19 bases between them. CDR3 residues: CASSLARSSAMLNEKLFF. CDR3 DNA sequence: TGTGCCAGCAGCTTAGCGAGGTCATCAGCGATGCTGAATGAAAAACTGTTTTTT.

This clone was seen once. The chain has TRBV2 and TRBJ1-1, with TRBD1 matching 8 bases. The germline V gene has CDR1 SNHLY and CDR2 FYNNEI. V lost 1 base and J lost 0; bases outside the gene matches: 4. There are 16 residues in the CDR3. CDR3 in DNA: TGTGCCAGCAGTGAAGAGCAGGGGGCTCTGAACACTGAAGCTTTCTTT. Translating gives CASSEEQGALNTEAFF. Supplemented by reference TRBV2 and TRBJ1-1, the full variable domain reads EPEVTQTPSHQVTQMGQEVILRCVPISNHLYFYWYRQILGQKVEFLVSFYNNEISEKSEIFDDQFSVERPDGSNFTLKIRSTKLEDSAMYFCASSEEQGALNTEAFFGQGTRLTVV.

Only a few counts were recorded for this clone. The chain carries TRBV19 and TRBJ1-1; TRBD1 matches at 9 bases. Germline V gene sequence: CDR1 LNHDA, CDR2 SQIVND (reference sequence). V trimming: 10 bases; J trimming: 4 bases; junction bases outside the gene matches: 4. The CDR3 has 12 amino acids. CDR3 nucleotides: TGTGCCACACAGGGGGCGATCACTGAAGCTTTCTTT. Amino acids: CATQGAITEAFF.

As DNA, the CDR3 is TGCGCCAGCAGCTTGTCTTCGAAAGCGGGAGGGCCAGGCGAGCAGTACTTC. This gives the protein CASSLSSKAGGPGEQYF. The chain combines TRBV5-1 with TRBJ2-7, with 10 positions matching TRBD2. This CDR3 has 17 amino acids. From germline, CDR1 is SGHRS and CDR2 YFSETQ. The J segment lost 6 bases and the V segment lost 1 base, leaving 13 bases of the junction unmatched.

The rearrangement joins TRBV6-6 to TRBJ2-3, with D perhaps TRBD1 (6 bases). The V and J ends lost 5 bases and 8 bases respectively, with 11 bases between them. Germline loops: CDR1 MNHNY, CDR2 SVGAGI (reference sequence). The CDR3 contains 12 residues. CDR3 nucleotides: TGTGCCAGCAGTCCAGGGGAGATTACGCAGTATTTT. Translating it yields CASSPGEITQYF.

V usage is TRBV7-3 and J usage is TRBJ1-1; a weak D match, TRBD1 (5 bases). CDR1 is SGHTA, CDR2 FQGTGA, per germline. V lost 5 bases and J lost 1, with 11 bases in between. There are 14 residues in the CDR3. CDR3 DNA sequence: TGTGCCAGCAGCGAGGGACCTCGGAACACTGAAGCTTTCTTT. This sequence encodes CASSEGPRNTEAFF.

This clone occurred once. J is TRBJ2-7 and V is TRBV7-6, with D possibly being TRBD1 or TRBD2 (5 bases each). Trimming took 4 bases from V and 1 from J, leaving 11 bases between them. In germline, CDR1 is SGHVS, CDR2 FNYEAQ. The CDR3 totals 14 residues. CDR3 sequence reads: CASSSRDGSYEQYF. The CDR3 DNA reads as TGTGCCAGCAGCTCAAGGGACGGATCCTACGAGCAGTACTTC.

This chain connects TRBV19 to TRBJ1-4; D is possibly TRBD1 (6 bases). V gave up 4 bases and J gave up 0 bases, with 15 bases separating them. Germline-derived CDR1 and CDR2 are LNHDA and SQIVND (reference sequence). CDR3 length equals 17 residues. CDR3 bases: TGTGCCAGTAGTACCCCACAGGGAATCACAACTAATGAAAAACTGTTTTTT. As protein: CASSTPQGITTNEKLFF.

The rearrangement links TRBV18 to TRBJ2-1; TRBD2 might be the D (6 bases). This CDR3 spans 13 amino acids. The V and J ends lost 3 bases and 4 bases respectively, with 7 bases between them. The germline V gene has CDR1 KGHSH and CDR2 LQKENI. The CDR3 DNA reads TGTGCCAGCTCACCTGGAGGGTACAATGAGCAGTTCTTC. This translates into CASSPGGYNEQFF.

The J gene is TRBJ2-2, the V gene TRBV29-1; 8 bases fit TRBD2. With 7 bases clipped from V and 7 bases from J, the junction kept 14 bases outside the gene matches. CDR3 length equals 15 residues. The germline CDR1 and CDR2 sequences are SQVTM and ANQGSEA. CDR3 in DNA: TGCAGCGCCCACGGGGGGGAGACAGGATACGGGGAGCTGTTTTTT. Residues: CSAHGGETGYGELFF.

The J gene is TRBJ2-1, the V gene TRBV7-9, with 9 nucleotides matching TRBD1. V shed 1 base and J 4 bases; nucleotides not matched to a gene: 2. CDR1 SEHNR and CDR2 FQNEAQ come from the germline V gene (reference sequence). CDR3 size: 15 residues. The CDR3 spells CASSLGQGEYNEQFF. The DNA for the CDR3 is TGTGCCAGCAGCTTAGGACAGGGGGAGTACAATGAGCAGTTCTTC.

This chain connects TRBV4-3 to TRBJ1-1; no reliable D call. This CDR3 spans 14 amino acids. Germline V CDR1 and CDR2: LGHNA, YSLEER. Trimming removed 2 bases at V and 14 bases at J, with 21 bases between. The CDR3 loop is CASSQTTFGGLGFF. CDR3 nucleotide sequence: TGCGCCAGCAGCCAAACCACCTTCGGCGGGCTAGGCTTCTTT.

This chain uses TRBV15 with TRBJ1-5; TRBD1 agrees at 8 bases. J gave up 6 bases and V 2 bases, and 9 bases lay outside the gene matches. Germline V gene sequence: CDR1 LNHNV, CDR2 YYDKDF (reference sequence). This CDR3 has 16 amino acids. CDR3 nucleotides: TGTGCCACCAGCAGAATCGGACAGGGAGGTGGTCAGCCCCAGCATTTT. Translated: CATSRIGQGGGQPQHF.

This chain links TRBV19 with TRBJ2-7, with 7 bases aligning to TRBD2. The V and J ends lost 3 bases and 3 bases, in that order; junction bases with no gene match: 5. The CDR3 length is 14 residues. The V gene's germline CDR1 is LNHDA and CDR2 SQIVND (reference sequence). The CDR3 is CASSITSVDYEQYF. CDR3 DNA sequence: TGTGCCAGTAGTATTACTAGCGTAGACTACGAGCAGTACTTC.